Each of the 27 T cell receptor beta chains below was sequenced from the same sample in a study of cytomegalovirus exposure and HLA in healthy donors. Primers: 60 Vbeta forward and 13 Jbeta reverse. Repertoires were generated with immunoSEQ multiplex PCR, while TCRdb's copy carries only in-frame clones and drops some. The data contain some 160,000 clones, around four fifths of them singletons. Sequenced input: PBMCs. The receptors originated from a woman aged 18-29 years in good health and CMV-seronegative.

The count of this clone is one. The V gene is TRBV6-5, the J gene TRBJ1-2, with D perhaps matching TRBD1 (5 bases). The germline gives CDR1 MNHEY, CDR2 SVGAGI. CDR3 length equals 13 residues. Trimming cost V 6 bases and J 7 bases, with 15 bases left between them. CDR3 loop: CASSQRGYGGYTF. CDR3 nucleotide sequence: TGTGCCAGCAGCCAGCGGGGGTATGGTGGCTACACCTTC.

The gene calls are TRBV19 and TRBJ1-1, with D unclear. V lost 6 bases, J lost 1 base, and 15 bases lay in between. Germline CDR1 reads LNHDA; CDR2 reads SQIVND (reference sequence). The CDR3 covers 15 residues. CDR3 residues: CASSLRGGSNTEAFF. In DNA, the CDR3 is TGTGCCAGTAGCCTCCGGGGAGGTTCGAACACTGAAGCTTTCTTT.

The chain recombines TRBV7-9 with TRBJ1-6; 9 nucleotides agree with TRBD1. The CDR3 covers 15 residues. Trimming removed 5 bases from V and 8 bases from J; junction bases left unmatched: 7. Germline V gene lookup returns CDR1 SEHNR and CDR2 FQNEAQ (reference sequence). The CDR3 sequence: CASSPTGGVDSPLHF. The CDR3, as DNA: TGTGCCAGCAGCCCCACAGGGGGCGTGGATTCACCCCTCCACTTT.

The genes are TRBV7-2 and TRBJ2-3; 10 bases are a match to TRBD2. CDR3 length: 15 amino acids. Germline values: CDR1 SGHTA, CDR2 FQGNSA. The trim removed 4 bases at V and 3 bases at J, leaving 4 bases unmatched. The CDR3 nucleotides read TGTGCCAGCAGCTCGGGACTAGCGTTGACAGATACGCAGTATTTT. This encodes CASSSGLALTDTQYF.

In the case of this clone: The same CDR3 arises from other DNA sequences in this sample as well. The chain joins TRBV29-1 to TRBJ2-4, with a weak D call TRBD1 (6 bases). Between the trimmed V and J ends, which lost 6 bases and 6 bases, there was a span of 15 bases. This CDR3 contains 13 residues. Per the germline V gene, CDR1 is SQVTM and CDR2 is ANQGSEA. As DNA, the CDR3 is TGCAGCGTCGGCCGGGACACTGGAAACATTCAGTACTTC. Amino acids: CSVGRDTGNIQYF.

V and J are TRBV30 and TRBJ1-4; 7 nucleotides match TRBD1. Germline CDR1 reads GTSNPN; CDR2 reads SVGIG (reference sequence). Trimming removed 8 bases from V and 0 bases from J; junction bases left unmatched: 9. This CDR3 contains 15 residues. The CDR3 DNA reads TGTGCCGTACGAACAGGGGCCTCAACTAATGAAAAACTGTTTTTT. Amino acid sequence: CAVRTGASTNEKLFF.

CDR3 nucleotide sequence: TGTGCCAGCACCTTTGACAGGGCTCAGCCCCAGCATTTT. Its translation: CASTFDRAQPQHF. V and J are TRBV2 and TRBJ1-5, with 7 bases lining up with TRBD1. CDR3 length equals 13 residues. Trimming took 7 bases from V and 6 from J; bases not matched to a gene: 6. Germline V gives CDR1 SNHLY, CDR2 FYNNEI.

Remarks on this clone: Within the sample, other DNA sequences also encode this same CDR3. J is TRBJ2-6 and V is TRBV6-1; unclear D gene. The CDR3 totals 15 residues. Germline loops: CDR1 MNHNS, CDR2 SASEGT. The germline V and J ends were trimmed by 1 base and 0 bases, with 4 bases remaining between them. CDR3 residues: CASSEDSSGANVLTF. The CDR3 bases are TGTGCCAGCAGTGAAGACAGCTCTGGGGCCAACGTCCTGACTTTC.

This clone came up once. The chain combines TRBV18 with TRBJ2-7; TRBD1 agrees at 9 bases. The V and J ends lost 3 bases and 1 base, in that order; junction bases with no gene match: 4. The CDR3 is 15 residues long. Germline CDR1 is KGHSH and CDR2 is LQKENI. As DNA, the CDR3 is TGTGCCAGCTCACCCGGGACAGGGTTGTCCTACGAGCAGTACTTC. Its protein product is CASSPGTGLSYEQYF.

Concerning this clone: At one boundary the junction diverges from the germline segment, which might be a read error. The chain is built from TRBV28 and TRBJ2-1, with a weak D call TRBD2 (6 bases). Germline V gene sequence: CDR1 MDHEN, CDR2 SYDVKM. The CDR3 loop spans 11 amino acids. This chain's CDR3 is CASSLYREQLF. For the CDR3, the DNA is TGTGCCAGCAGTTTATACCGGGAGCAGCTCTTC.

The chain links TRBV9 to TRBJ2-1; D gene unclear. Germline V gene data show CDR1 as SGDLS and CDR2 as YYNGEE. V lost 4 bases and J 6 bases, leaving 11 bases between the germline ends. CDR3 length: 13 residues. For the CDR3, the DNA is TGTGCCAGCAGCCCTCCCCCCCCCAATGAGCAGTTCTTC. It is translated as CASSPPPPNEQFF.

This clone occurred once. This rearrangement joins TRBV6-5 to TRBJ2-7, with 7 bases fitting TRBD1. J was trimmed by 6 bases and V by 0 bases; bases with no gene match: 2. The CDR3 is 13 residues long. Germline V CDR1 and CDR2: MNHEY, SVGAGI. DNA of the CDR3: TGTGCCAGCAGTTACTCGAACAGGGGCGAGCAGTACTTC. Its translation: CASSYSNRGEQYF.

In its sample, this clone was seen once. The junction departs from the called germline gene at one end, perhaps through a read error. This chain uses TRBV7-7 with TRBJ2-2; 8 bases line up with TRBD2. The CDR3 extends over 15 amino acids. The germline gives CDR1 SSHAT, CDR2 FNYEAQ (reference sequence). The CDR3 DNA follows: TGTGCTAGCAGCGGGAGCGGGGGCGCCACCAGGGAGCTGTTTTTT. It specifies CASSGSGGATRELFF.

This clone was observed once. Germline is not matched at one junction end, which may reflect a read error. The gene calls are TRBV7-9 and TRBJ1-1, with a possible D match to TRBD1 (6 bases). This CDR3 contains 11 residues. CDR1 is SEHNR and CDR2 is FQNEAQ in the germline V gene (reference sequence). The CDR3 bases are TGTTCCAGCAGACCAGGGGTGGAAGCTTTCTTT. This sequence encodes CSSRPGVEAFF. Full variable domain (outside the CDR3, taken from reference TRBV7-9 and TRBJ1-1): DTGVSQNPRHKITKRGQNVTFRCDPISEHNRLYWYRQTLGQGPEFLTYFQNEAQLEKSRLLSDRFSAERPKGSFSTLEIQRTEQGDSAMYLCSSRPGVEAFFGQGTRLTVV.

The chain joins TRBV5-6 to TRBJ1-1, with TRBD1 identical over 7 bases. The CDR3 is 16 residues long. The trim removed 0 bases at V and 3 bases at J, leaving 8 bases unmatched. Germline CDR1 SGHDT, CDR2 YYEEEE. The CDR3 reads CASSLVQGSWDTEAFF. CDR3 coding DNA: TGTGCCAGCAGCTTGGTACAGGGGAGCTGGGACACTGAAGCTTTCTTT.

This chain joins TRBV7-9 and TRBJ1-2; D possibly corresponds to TRBD1 (5 bases). Germline V gene data show CDR1 as SEHNR and CDR2 as FQNEAQ (reference sequence). V lost 4 bases to trimming and J lost 5 bases, with 8 bases between them. The CDR3 loop spans 12 amino acids. CDR3 sequence: CASSSQVYGYTF. DNA of the CDR3: TGTGCCAGCAGCTCACAGGTGTATGGCTACACCTTC.

The genes are TRBV11-3 and TRBJ2-2, with D perhaps TRBD2 (6 bases). Germline CDR1 SGHNT, CDR2 YENEEA. Deletions cut 4 bases from V and 3 bases from J, with 12 bases between. The CDR3 spans 15 residues. The chain's CDR3 is CASSYRDSYTGELFF. In DNA, the CDR3 is TGTGCCAGCAGCTACCGGGACTCGTACACCGGGGAGCTGTTTTTT. Using reference TRBV11-3 and TRBJ2-2 for the parts outside the CDR3, the full variable domain is EAGVVQSPRYKIIEKKQPVAFWCNPISGHNTLYWYLQNLGQGPELLIRYENEEAVDDSQLPKDRFSAERLKGVDSTLKIQPAELGDSAVYLCASSYRDSYTGELFFGEGSRLTVL.

This clone was seen just once. The CDR3 DNA sequence: TGTGCCACCAGCAGAGTGACAGGGGGATCGGCTGAAGCTTTCTTT. It is translated as CATSRVTGGSAEAFF. The chain recombines TRBV15 with TRBJ1-1, with TRBD1 matching 9 bases. J lost 6 bases, V lost 1 base, and 6 bases had no gene match. There are 15 residues in the CDR3. Per germline, CDR1 LNHNV and CDR2 YYDKDF (reference sequence).

V gene TRBV19 combines with J gene TRBJ1-5, with 7 positions matching TRBD1. This CDR3 is built from 14 residues. The junction had 4 bases not matched to a gene; V was cut back by 6 bases and J by 2 bases. The germline CDR1 and CDR2 sequences are LNHDA and SQIVND (reference sequence). CDR3 amino acids: CASSPDRGNQPQHF. DNA of the CDR3: TGTGCCAGTAGCCCCGACAGGGGCAATCAGCCCCAGCATTTT.

This sequence joins TRBV5-6 and TRBJ2-7; TRBD2 matches at 7 bases. The CDR3 contains 13 residues. Germline CDR1 SGHDT, CDR2 YYEEEE. J gave up 3 bases and V 6 bases, and 6 bases lay outside the gene matches. The CDR3 DNA sequence: TGTGCCAGCACGCGGGGAGGGGTCTACGAGCAGTACTTC. Protein sequence: CASTRGGVYEQYF.

The genes are TRBV7-6 and TRBJ2-7; perhaps TRBD1 as D (6 bases). V gave up 6 bases and J gave up 2 bases, with 11 bases separating them. The CDR3 sequence is 13 residues long. Germline assignment: CDR1 SGHVS and CDR2 FNYEAQ. CDR3 region: CASRATGTYEQYF. In DNA form, the CDR3 reads TGTGCCAGCAGAGCTACAGGGACCTACGAGCAGTACTTC.

The rearrangement links TRBV7-3 to TRBJ2-3; 7 bases match TRBD1. The CDR3 sequence is 15 residues long. Germline values: CDR1 SGHTA, CDR2 FQGTGA. Trimming cost V 1 base and J 3 bases; bases outside gene matches: 4. As DNA, the CDR3 is TGTGCCAGCAGCTTAATAGGGGGCGGGACAGATACGCAGTATTTT. Translated, it gives CASSLIGGGTDTQYF.

This clone was observed once. The chain employs TRBV6-5 and TRBJ1-2; 10 bases agree with TRBD1. The CDR3 has 13 residues. Germline V lookup: CDR1 MNHEY, CDR2 SVGAGI. V shed 4 bases, J shed 8 bases, and the junction held 4 bases outside the gene matches. This CDR3 is CASSWDRGGGYTF. In nucleotides, the CDR3 is TGTGCCAGCAGTTGGGACAGGGGAGGAGGCTACACCTTC.

The chain uses TRBV28 and TRBJ1-1; 8 bases fit TRBD1. The J segment lost 3 bases and the V segment lost 6 bases, leaving 6 bases of the junction unmatched. Germline assignment: CDR1 MDHEN and CDR2 SYDVKM. This CDR3 region has 14 residues. The CDR3 loop reads CASSPTGEHTEAFF. CDR3 bases: TGTGCCAGCAGCCCGACAGGGGAGCACACTGAAGCTTTCTTT.

In this sample, this clone turned up a few times. J is TRBJ1-1 and V is TRBV28; D gene uncertain. CDR3 size: 13 residues. The germline V gene encodes CDR1 MDHEN and CDR2 SYDVKM. The germline V and J ends were trimmed by 1 base and 1 base, with 4 bases remaining between them. CDR3 residues: CASSLYGNTEAFF. The CDR3 nucleotides read TGTGCCAGCAGTTTATACGGGAACACTGAAGCTTTCTTT.

The chain uses TRBV5-6 and TRBJ1-3, with D perhaps matching TRBD1 (5 bases). V lost 0 bases to trimming and J lost 0 bases, with 10 bases between them. CDR1 and CDR2 (germline): SGHDT, YYEEEE. This CDR3 has 16 residues. As DNA, the CDR3 is TGTGCCAGCAGCTTGGGACAGTCTTACTCTGGAAACACCATATATTTT. Amino acid sequence: CASSLGQSYSGNTIYF. Filled out from reference TRBV5-6 and TRBJ1-3, the complete variable domain reads DAGVTQSPTHLIKTRGQQVTLRCSPKSGHDTVSWYQQALGQGPQFIFQYYEEEERQRGNFPDRFSGHQFPNYSSELNVNALLLGDSALYLCASSLGQSYSGNTIYFGEGSWLTVV.

Concerning this clone itself: This specimen includes other DNA sequences encoding the same CDR3. This chain joins TRBV7-9 and TRBJ2-3; TRBD2 aligns across 9 bases. The CDR3 is 15 residues long. The V gene end was trimmed by 2 bases and the J gene end by 6 bases; junction bases not matched to a gene: 6. The V gene's germline CDR1 is SEHNR and CDR2 FQNEAQ (reference sequence). The CDR3 bases are TGTGCCAGCAGCTTAATGGGACTAGCAGGCGATACGCAGTATTTT. Translated: CASSLMGLAGDTQYF. The full variable domain, rest sourced from reference TRBV7-9 and TRBJ2-3, is DTGVSQNPRHKITKRGQNVTFRCDPISEHNRLYWYRQTLGQGPEFLTYFQNEAQLEKSRLLSDRFSAERPKGSFSTLEIQRTEQGDSAMYLCASSLMGLAGDTQYFGPGTRLTVL.